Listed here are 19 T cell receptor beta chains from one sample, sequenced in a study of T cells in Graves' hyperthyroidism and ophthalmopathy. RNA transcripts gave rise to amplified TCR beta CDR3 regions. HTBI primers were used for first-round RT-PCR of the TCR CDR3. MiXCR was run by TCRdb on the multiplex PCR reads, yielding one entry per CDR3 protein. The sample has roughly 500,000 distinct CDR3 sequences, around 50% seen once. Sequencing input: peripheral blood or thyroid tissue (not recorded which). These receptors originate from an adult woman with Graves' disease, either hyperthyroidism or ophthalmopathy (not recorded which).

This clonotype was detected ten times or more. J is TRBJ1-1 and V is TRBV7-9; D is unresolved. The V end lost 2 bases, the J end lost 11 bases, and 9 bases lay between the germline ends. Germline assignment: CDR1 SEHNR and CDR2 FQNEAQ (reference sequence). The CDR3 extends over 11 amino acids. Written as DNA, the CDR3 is TGTGCCAGCAGCTTATATGATGAGGCTTTCTTT. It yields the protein CASSLYDEAFF.

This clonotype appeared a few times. Here the CDR3 reads CATSFGQEGEAFF. Here the CDR3 DNA reads TGTGCCACCAGCTTCGGACAGGAGGGTGAAGCTTTCTTT. The chain couples TRBV24-1 to TRBJ1-1; 7 bases line up with TRBD1. V was clipped by 7 bases and J by 7 bases; unmatched bases: 8. There are 13 residues in the CDR3. Germline-derived CDR1 and CDR2 are KGHDR and SFDVKD.

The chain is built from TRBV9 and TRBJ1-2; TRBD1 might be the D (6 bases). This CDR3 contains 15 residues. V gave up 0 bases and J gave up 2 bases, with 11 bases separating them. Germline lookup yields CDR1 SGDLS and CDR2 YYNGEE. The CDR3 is CASSVGGQLNYGYTF. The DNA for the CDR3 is TGTGCCAGCAGCGTAGGAGGACAGTTAAACTATGGCTACACCTTC.

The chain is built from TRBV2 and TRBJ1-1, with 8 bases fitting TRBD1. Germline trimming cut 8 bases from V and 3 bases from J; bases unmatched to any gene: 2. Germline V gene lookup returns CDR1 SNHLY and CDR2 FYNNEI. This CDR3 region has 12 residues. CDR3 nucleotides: TGTGCCAGCGGGGACAGGTACACTGAAGCTTTCTTT. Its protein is CASGDRYTEAFF.

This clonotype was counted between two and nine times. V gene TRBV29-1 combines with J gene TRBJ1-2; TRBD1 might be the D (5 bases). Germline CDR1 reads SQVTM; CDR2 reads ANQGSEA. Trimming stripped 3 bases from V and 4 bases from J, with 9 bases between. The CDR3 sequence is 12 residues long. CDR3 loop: CSVERGGYGYTF. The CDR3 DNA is TGCAGCGTTGAGCGGGGCGGCTATGGCTACACCTTC.

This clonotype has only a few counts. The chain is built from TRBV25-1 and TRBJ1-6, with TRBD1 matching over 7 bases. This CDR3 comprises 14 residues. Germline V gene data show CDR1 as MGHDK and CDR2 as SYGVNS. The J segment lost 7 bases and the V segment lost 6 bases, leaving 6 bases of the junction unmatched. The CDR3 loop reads CASRATGSNSPLHF. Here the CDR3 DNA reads TGTGCCAGCAGAGCGACAGGGTCCAATTCACCCCTCCACTTT.

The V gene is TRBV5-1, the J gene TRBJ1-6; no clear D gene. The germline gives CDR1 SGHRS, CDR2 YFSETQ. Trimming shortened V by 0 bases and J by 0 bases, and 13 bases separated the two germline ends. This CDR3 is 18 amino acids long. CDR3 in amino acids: CASSLVAGQSSYNSPLHF. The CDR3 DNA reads TGCGCCAGCAGCTTGGTGGCAGGCCAGAGCTCCTATAATTCACCCCTCCACTTT.

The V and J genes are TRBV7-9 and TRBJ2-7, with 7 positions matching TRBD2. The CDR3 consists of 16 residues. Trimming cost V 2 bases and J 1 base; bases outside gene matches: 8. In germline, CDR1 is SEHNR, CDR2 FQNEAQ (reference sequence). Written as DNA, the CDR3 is TGTGCCAGCAGCTTAATGGTGGGAGGGCCTTCCTACGAGCAGTACTTC. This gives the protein CASSLMVGGPSYEQYF.

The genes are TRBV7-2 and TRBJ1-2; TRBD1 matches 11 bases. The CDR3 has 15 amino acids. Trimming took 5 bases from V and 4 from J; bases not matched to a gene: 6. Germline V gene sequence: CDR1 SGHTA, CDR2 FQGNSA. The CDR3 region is CASSKGQGVPYGYTF. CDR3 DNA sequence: TGTGCCAGCAGCAAGGGACAGGGGGTTCCCTATGGCTACACCTTC.

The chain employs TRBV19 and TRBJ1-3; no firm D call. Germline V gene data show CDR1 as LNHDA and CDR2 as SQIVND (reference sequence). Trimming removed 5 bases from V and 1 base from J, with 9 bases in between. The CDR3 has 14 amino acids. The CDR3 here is CASSPRSSGNTIYF. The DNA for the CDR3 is TGTGCCAGTAGTCCTCGGTCTTCTGGAAACACCATATATTTT. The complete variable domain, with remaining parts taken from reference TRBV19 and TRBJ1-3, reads DGGITQSPKYLFRKEGQNVTLSCEQNLNHDAMYWYRQDPGQGLRLIYYSQIVNDFQKGDIAEGYSVSREKKESFPLTVTSAQKNPTAFYLCASSPRSSGNTIYFGEGSWLTVV.

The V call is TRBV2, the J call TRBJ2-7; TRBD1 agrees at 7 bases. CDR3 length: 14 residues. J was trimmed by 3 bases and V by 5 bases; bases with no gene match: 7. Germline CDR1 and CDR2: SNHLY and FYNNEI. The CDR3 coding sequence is TGTGCCAGCAGTATCCGGGACAGTGGCTACGAGCAGTACTTC. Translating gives CASSIRDSGYEQYF.

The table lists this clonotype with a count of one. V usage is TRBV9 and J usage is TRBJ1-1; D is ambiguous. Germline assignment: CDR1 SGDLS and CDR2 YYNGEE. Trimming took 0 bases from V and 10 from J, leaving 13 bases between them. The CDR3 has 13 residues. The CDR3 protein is CASSVDTVALAFF. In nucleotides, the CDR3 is TGTGCCAGCAGCGTAGATACAGTAGCTTTAGCTTTCTTT. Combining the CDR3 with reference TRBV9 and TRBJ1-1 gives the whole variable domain DSGVTQTPKHLITATGQRVTLRCSPRSGDLSVYWYQQSLDQGLQFLIQYYNGEERAKGNILERFSAQQFPDLHSELNLSSLELGDSALYFCASSVDTVALAFFGQGTRLTVV.

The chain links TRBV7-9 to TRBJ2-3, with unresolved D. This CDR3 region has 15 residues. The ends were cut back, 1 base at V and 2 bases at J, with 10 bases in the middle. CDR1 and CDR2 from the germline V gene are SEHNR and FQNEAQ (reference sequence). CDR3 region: CASSLGGTDTDTQYF. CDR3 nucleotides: TGTGCCAGCAGCTTAGGAGGCACCGACACAGATACGCAGTATTTT. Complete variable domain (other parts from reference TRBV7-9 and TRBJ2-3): DTGVSQNPRHKITKRGQNVTFRCDPISEHNRLYWYRQTLGQGPEFLTYFQNEAQLEKSRLLSDRFSAERPKGSFSTLEIQRTEQGDSAMYLCASSLGGTDTDTQYFGPGTRLTVL.

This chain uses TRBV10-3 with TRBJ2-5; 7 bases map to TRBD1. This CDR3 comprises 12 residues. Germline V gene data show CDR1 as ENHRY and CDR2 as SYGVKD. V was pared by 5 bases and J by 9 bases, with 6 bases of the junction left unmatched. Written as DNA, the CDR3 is TGTGCCATCAGTAGGACAGGTGAGCCCCAGTACTTC. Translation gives CAISRTGEPQYF.

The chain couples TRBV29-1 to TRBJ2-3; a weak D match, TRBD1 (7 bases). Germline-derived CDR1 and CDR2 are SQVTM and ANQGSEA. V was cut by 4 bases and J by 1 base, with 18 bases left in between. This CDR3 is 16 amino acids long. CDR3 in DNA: TGCAGCGTTGGGGCGGGACAGCGAGGCGGCACAGATACGCAGTATTTT. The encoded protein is CSVGAGQRGGTDTQYF.

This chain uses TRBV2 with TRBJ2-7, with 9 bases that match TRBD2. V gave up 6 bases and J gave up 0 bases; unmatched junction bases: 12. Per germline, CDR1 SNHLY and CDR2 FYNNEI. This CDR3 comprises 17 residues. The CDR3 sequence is CASRVALGTSNSYEQYF. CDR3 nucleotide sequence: TGTGCCAGCAGAGTCGCCCTAGGGACTAGCAACTCCTACGAGCAGTACTTC.

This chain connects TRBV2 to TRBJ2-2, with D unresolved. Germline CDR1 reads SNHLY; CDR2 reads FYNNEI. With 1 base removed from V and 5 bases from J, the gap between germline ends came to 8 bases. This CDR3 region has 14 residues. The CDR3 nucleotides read TGTGCCAGCAGTGAAGTGTCGGTAACCGGGGAGCTGTTTTTT. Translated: CASSEVSVTGELFF.

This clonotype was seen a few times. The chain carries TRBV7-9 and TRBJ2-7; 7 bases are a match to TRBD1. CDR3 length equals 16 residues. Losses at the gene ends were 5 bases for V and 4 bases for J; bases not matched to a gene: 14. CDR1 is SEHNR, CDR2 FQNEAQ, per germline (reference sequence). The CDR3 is CASSAQTGLGKYEQYF. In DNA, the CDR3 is TGTGCCAGCAGCGCCCAGACAGGGTTGGGGAAATACGAGCAGTACTTC. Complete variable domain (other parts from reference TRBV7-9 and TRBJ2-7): DTGVSQNPRHKITKRGQNVTFRCDPISEHNRLYWYRQTLGQGPEFLTYFQNEAQLEKSRLLSDRFSAERPKGSFSTLEIQRTEQGDSAMYLCASSAQTGLGKYEQYFGPGTRLTVT.

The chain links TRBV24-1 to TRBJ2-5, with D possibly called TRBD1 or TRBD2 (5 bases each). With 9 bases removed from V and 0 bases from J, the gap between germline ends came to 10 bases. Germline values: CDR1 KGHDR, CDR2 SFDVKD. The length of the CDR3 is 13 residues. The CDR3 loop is CATSGTNQETQYF. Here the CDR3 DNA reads TGTGCCACCTCGGGGACCAACCAAGAGACCCAGTACTTC.